What follows are 10 T cell receptor beta chains derived from one specimen sequenced in a study of blood T cell repertoires in COVID-19. Using immunoSEQ multiplex PCR, the repertoire was profiled, and TCRdb retains in-frame clones only, with some absent. This sample yields approximately 190,000 clones, of which roughly 88% are seen a single time; 5.5% to 7% belongs to the top ten. The sample comprised peripheral blood. The source of these receptors is a woman in her thirties or forties who had recovered from COVID-19.

This clone turned up a few times. The J gene is TRBJ2-2, the V gene TRBV7-2; D may be TRBD1 (6 bases). Germline CDR1 SGHTA, CDR2 FQGNSA. Trimming stripped 5 bases from V and 6 bases from J, with 19 bases between. The CDR3 has 16 amino acids. CDR3 coding DNA: TGTGCCAGCAGCCGGCTCACCACAGGGACCCCCGGGGAGCTGTTTTTT. Protein product: CASSRLTTGTPGELFF.

In DNA form, the CDR3 reads TGTGCCAGCAGGAGGGGGTCCCCTGAAGCTTTCTTT. Amino acid sequence: CASRRGSPEAFF. The chain recombines TRBV6-5 with TRBJ1-1, with D tentatively TRBD1 (6 bases). The V end was cut by 6 bases, the J end by 6 bases, with 11 bases between. From germline, CDR1 is MNHEY and CDR2 SVGAGI. CDR3 length: 12 amino acids.

The chain recombines TRBV25-1 with TRBJ2-1, with TRBD1 identical over 12 bases. In germline, CDR1 is MGHDK, CDR2 SYGVNS. The CDR3 is made up of 15 amino acids. Trimming removed 5 bases from V and 8 bases from J; junction bases left unmatched: 7. The CDR3, as DNA: TGTGCCAGCAGTAAATCCGGGACAGGGGGCTATGAGCAGTTCTTC. Protein product: CASSKSGTGGYEQFF.

This clone has more than one count but fewer than ten. The chain couples TRBV6-2 or TRBV6-3 to TRBJ1-1, with 7 bases that match TRBD1. Germline assignment: CDR1 MNHEY and CDR2 SVGEGT. The CDR3 runs to 14 residues. Germline trimming cut 2 bases from V and 0 bases from J; bases unmatched to any gene: 0. The CDR3 region is CASSYQGVNTEAFF. The CDR3 DNA sequence: TGTGCCAGCAGTTACCAGGGGGTGAACACTGAAGCTTTCTTT.

Only one count was recorded for this clone. The chain combines TRBV5-6 with TRBJ2-1; 7 nucleotides align to TRBD2. Looked up from germline, CDR1 is SGHDT and CDR2 is YYEEEE. Trimming at V came to 2 bases and at J to 0 bases, leaving 8 bases not matched to a gene. The length of the CDR3 is 17 residues. CDR3 protein: CASSFLGLADSYNEQFF. CDR3 DNA: TGTGCCAGCAGCTTTCTGGGGCTAGCGGACTCCTACAATGAGCAGTTCTTC.

This chain joins TRBV28 and TRBJ1-5; weak D call: TRBD1 (5 bases). Trimming removed 4 bases at V and 6 bases at J, with 16 bases between. The CDR3 extends over 15 amino acids. The germline CDR1 and CDR2 sequences are MDHEN and SYDVKM. The CDR3 here is CASSWRPGVSQPQHF. The CDR3 DNA reads TGTGCCAGCAGTTGGCGGCCGGGGGTAAGTCAGCCCCAGCATTTT.

The chain's CDR3 is CASSSWDRGYYEQYF. CDR3 coding DNA: TGTGCCAGCAGCTCCTGGGACAGGGGATACTACGAGCAGTACTTC. The chain employs TRBV9 and TRBJ2-7, with 10 bases that match TRBD1. CDR1 and CDR2 (germline): SGDLS, YYNGEE. Trimming took 4 bases from V and 3 from J; bases not matched to a gene: 7. The CDR3 is made up of 15 amino acids.

This clone was seen a few times. In DNA, the CDR3 is TGTGCCAGCAGCCAAGACTTGTCTAGCCCGAGATACGAGCAGTACTTC. Its protein product is CASSQDLSSPRYEQYF. The rearrangement links TRBV4-2 to TRBJ2-7, with D maybe TRBD2 (5 bases). The germline V gene has CDR1 LGHNA and CDR2 YNFKEQ. Trimming removed 0 bases from V and 4 bases from J, with 16 bases in between. There are 16 residues in the CDR3.

The V and J genes are TRBV30 and TRBJ2-7; TRBD1 matches at 8 bases. The V and J ends lost 5 bases and 1 base, in that order; junction bases with no gene match: 13. Germline CDR1 is GTSNPN and CDR2 is SVGIG (reference sequence). The CDR3 has 16 residues. The CDR3 spells CAWDRRRQGISYEQYF. CDR3 DNA: TGTGCCTGGGATAGGCGGAGACAGGGGATTTCCTACGAGCAGTACTTC.

The V gene is TRBV28, the J gene TRBJ2-1; no clear D gene. Germline values: CDR1 MDHEN, CDR2 SYDVKM. V dropped 2 bases and J dropped 4 bases, with 12 bases sitting between them. This CDR3 spans 15 amino acids. The CDR3 DNA sequence: TGTGCCAGCAGTTTAGCTACGGGTGGGTACAATGAGCAGTTCTTC. It yields the protein CASSLATGGYNEQFF.